The TCR beta chain described here comes from a study of control samples from healthy donors and cancer patients. V was shortened by 5 bases and J by 4 bases, with 18 bases between the two germline ends. The CDR3 sequence is 15 residues long. Germline V gives CDR1 MGHRA, CDR2 YSYEKL. Clones were sequenced by immunoSEQ multiplex PCR, and TCRdb holds only the in-frame ones, with some missing. The sample consists of 100,000 to 150,000 clones, approximately 90% of them appearing once. Sample: blood. The chain joins TRBV4-1 to TRBJ2-7, with D possibly matching TRBD1 (7 bases). The sequence was collected from a man aged 45-60 years in good health. The CDR3 DNA is TGCGCCAGCAGCTCAAGGGAACAGGGGAGGTACGAGCAGTACTTC. Translated: CASSSREQGRYEQYF.